The entry below gives a single TCR beta chain sequence along with its context. Its matching antigen is unknown. 5'RACE with constant-segment primers built TCRalpha and TCRbeta cDNA libraries with UMIs. TCRdb used MiXCR to reprocess the 5' RACE reads, holding one entry per CDR3 protein. The profile shows around 300,000 distinct CDR3 sequences, approximately 19% of them singletons. From germline, CDR1 is SEHNR and CDR2 FQNEAQ (reference sequence). This CDR3 has 14 amino acids. V gave up 2 bases and J gave up 7 bases; unmatched junction bases: 7. The entry originates in a study of T-cell memory formation after mild COVID-19. Study-wide results and caveats: Contracting CD4+ clones lay largely in CM and EM, with CD8+ ones residing in EMRA. While clones contracting from day 15 to 85 were balanced between CD4 and CD8, later expanders leaned CD4+.

The sequence derives from a man between 18 and 29 years old who had mild COVID-19 (a few samples of this study predate the infection). Cell type and time point are not known. V and J are TRBV7-9 and TRBJ1-1; 7 positions match TRBD1. The material sequenced was PBMCs or a T cell subset sorted from them (not recorded which). This CDR3 reads CASSLPGTEYEAFF. CDR3 sequence (DNA): TGTGCCAGCAGCTTACCCGGGACAGAGTATGAAGCTTTCTTT.